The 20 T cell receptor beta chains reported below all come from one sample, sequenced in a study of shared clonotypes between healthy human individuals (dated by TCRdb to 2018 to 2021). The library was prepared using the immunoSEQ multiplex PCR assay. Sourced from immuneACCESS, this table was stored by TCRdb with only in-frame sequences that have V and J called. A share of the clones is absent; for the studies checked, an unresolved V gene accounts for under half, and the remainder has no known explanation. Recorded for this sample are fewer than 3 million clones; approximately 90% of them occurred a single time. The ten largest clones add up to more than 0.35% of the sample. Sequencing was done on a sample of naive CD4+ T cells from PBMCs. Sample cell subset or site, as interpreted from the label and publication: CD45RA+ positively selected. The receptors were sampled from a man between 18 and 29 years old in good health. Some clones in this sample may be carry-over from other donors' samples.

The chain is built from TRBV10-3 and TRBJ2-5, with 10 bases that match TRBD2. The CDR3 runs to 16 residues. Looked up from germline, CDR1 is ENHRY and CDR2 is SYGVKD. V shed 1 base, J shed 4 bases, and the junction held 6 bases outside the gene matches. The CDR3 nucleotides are TGTGCCATCAGTGAGTACCTAGCGGGAGTCCCAGAGACCCAGTACTTC. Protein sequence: CAISEYLAGVPETQYF.

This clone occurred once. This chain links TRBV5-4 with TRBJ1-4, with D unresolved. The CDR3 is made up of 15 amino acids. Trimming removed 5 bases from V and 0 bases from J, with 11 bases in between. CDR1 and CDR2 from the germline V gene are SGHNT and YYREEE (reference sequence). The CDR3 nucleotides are TGTGCCAGCAGTCCCTCCGTTGCAACTAATGAAAAACTGTTTTTT. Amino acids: CASSPSVATNEKLFF.

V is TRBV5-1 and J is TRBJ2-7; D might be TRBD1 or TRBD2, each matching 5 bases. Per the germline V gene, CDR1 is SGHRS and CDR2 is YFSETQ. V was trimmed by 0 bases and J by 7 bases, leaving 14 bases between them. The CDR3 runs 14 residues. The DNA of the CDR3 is TGCGCCAGCAGCTTGGTCGGCGGCTGGGGGGAGCAGTACTTC. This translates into CASSLVGGWGEQYF.

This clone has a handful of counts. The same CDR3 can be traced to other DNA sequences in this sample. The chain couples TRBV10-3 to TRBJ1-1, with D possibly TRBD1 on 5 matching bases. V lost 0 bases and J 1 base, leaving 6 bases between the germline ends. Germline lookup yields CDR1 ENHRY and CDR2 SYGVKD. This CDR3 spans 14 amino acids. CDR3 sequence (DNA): TGTGCCATCAGTGAGTCAGGGGCGAACACTGAAGCTTTCTTT. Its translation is CAISESGANTEAFF.

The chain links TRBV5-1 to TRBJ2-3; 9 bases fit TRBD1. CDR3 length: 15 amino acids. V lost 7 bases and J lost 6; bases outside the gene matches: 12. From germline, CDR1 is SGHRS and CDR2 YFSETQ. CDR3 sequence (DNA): TGCGCCAGCTCCTCAGGGACAGGGCAAGGCGATACGCAGTATTTT. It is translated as CASSSGTGQGDTQYF.

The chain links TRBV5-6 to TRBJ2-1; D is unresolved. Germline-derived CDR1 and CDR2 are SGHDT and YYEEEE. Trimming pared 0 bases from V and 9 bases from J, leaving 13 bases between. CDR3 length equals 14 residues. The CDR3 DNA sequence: TGTGCCAGCAGCTTGGCCCTAGACTTGGGTGAGCAGTTCTTC. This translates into CASSLALDLGEQFF.

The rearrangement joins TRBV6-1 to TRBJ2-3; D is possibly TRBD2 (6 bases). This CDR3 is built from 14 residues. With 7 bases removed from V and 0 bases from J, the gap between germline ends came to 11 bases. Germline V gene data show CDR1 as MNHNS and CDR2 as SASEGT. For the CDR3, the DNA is TGTGCCAGCATGGAGGGAGGTAGCACAGATACGCAGTATTTT. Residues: CASMEGGSTDTQYF.

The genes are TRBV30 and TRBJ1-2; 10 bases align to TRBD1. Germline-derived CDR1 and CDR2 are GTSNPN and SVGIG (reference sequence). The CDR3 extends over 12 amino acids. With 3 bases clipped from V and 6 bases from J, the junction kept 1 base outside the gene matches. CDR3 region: CAWSGTGDGYTF. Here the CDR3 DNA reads TGTGCCTGGAGCGGGACAGGGGATGGCTACACCTTC.

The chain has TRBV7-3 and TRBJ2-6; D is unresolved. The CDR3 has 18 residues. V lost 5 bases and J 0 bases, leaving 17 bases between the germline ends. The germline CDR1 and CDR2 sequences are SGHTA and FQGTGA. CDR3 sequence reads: CASSPLPSLSSGANVLTF. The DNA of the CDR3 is TGTGCCAGCAGCCCCCTACCGAGCCTAAGCTCTGGGGCCAACGTCCTGACTTTC. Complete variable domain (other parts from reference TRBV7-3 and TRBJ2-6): GAGVSQTPSNKVTEKGKYVELRCDPISGHTALYWYRQSLGQGPEFLIYFQGTGAADDSGLPNDRFFAVRPEGSVSTLKIQRTERGDSAVYLCASSPLPSLSSGANVLTFGAGSRLTVL.

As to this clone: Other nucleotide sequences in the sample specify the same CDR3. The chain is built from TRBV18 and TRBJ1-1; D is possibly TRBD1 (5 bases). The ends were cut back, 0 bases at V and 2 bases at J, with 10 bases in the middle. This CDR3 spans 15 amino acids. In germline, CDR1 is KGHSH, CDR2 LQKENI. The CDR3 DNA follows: TGTGCCAGCTCACCACCGGCAGGGCGAAACACTGAAGCTTTCTTT. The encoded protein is CASSPPAGRNTEAFF.

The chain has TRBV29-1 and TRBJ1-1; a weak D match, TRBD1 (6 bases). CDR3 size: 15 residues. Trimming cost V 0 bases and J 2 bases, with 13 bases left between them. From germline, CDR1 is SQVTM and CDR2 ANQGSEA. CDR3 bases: TGCAGCGTTGAAGATCGCCACAGGGTAAACACTGAAGCTTTCTTT. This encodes CSVEDRHRVNTEAFF.

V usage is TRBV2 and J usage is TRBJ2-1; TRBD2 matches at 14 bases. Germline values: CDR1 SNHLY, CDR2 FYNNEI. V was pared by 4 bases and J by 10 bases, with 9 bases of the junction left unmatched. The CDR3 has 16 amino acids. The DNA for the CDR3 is TGTGCCAGCAGTGTTATGACTAGCGGGAGGGCCGGGGAGCAGTTCTTC. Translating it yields CASSVMTSGRAGEQFF.

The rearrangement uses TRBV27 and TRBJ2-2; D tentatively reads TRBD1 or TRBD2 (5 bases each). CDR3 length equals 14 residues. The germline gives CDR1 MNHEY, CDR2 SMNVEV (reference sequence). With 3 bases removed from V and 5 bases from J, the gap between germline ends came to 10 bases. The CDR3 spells CASSLGWGTGELFF. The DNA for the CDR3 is TGTGCCAGCAGTTTGGGGTGGGGGACCGGGGAGCTGTTTTTT.

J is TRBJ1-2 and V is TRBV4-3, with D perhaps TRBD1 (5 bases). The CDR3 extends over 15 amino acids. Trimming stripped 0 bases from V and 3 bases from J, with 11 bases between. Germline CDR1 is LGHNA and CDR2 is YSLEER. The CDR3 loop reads CASSQDSRADYGYTF. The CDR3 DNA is TGCGCCAGCAGCCAAGATTCCAGGGCGGACTATGGCTACACCTTC.

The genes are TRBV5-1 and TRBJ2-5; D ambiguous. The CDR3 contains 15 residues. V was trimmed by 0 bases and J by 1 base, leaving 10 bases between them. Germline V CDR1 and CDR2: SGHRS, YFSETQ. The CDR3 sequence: CASSLGDGLQETQYF. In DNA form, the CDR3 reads TGCGCCAGCAGCTTGGGCGACGGCCTCCAAGAGACCCAGTACTTC.

The CDR3 spells CAIRTGVLNTEAFF. The CDR3 DNA follows: TGTGCCATCCGAACAGGGGTCTTGAACACTGAAGCTTTCTTT. This chain uses TRBV10-3 with TRBJ1-1; 7 positions agree with TRBD1. CDR1 and CDR2 (germline): ENHRY, SYGVKD. The CDR3 contains 14 residues. J gave up 0 bases and V 8 bases, and 6 bases lay outside the gene matches.

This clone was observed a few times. CDR3 DNA sequence: TGTGCCAGCAGCGCTCCCGGGACAGAGAAGCACGGGGAGCTGTTTTTT. Translation gives CASSAPGTEKHGELFF. The gene calls are TRBV9 and TRBJ2-2, with 7 bases aligning to TRBD1. With V trimmed by 3 bases and J by 7 bases, 12 bases remained unmatched. Germline CDR1 reads SGDLS; CDR2 reads YYNGEE. The CDR3 runs to 16 residues.

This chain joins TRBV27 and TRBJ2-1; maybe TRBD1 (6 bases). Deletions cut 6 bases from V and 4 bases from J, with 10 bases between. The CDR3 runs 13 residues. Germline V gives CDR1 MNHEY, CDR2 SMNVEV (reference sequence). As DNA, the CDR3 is TGTGCCAGCAGACGGGACACTTACAATGAGCAGTTCTTC. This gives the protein CASRRDTYNEQFF.

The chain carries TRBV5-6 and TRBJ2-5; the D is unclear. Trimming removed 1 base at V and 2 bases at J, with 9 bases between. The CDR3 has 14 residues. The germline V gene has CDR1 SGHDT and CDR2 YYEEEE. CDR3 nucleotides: TGTGCCAGCAGCTTGAGGCTAGGGCAAGAGACCCAGTACTTC. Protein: CASSLRLGQETQYF.

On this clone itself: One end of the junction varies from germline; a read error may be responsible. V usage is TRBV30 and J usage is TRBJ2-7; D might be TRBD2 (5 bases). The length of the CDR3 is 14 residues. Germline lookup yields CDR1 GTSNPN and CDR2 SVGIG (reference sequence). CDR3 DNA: TGTGCCTGGAGTGTATTGAGCGGCCCCTACGAGCAGCACTTC. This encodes CAWSVLSGPYEQHF. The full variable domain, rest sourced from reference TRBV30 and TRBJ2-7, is SQTIHQWPATLVQPVGSPLSLECTVEGTSNPNLYWYRQAAGRGLQLLFYSVGIGQISSEVPQNLSASRPQDRQFILSSKKLLLSDSGFYLCAWSVLSGPYEQHFGPGTRLTVT.